Following are 6 T cell receptor beta chains from one sample sequenced in a study of PD-1 blockade in classical Hodgkin lymphoma. This table comes from immunoSEQ multiplex PCR, and its TCRdb copy is limited to in-frame clones, with some not included. The repertoire includes approximately 150,000 clones, nearly 80% of them detected once, and about 9% sits in the top ten. Every single patient, without exception, relapsed after autologous stem cell transplantation, and brentuximab vedotin exposure varied. Sequencing used peripheral blood mononuclear cells (PBMCs), obtained before the second cycle of nivolumab. These receptors were taken from a human donor with classical Hodgkin lymphoma.

The rearrangement joins TRBV9 to TRBJ2-1; 7 positions agree with TRBD2. V shed 4 bases, J shed 7 bases, and the junction held 11 bases outside the gene matches. There are 15 residues in the CDR3. The germline gives CDR1 SGDLS, CDR2 YYNGEE. The CDR3 bases are TGTGCCAGCAGCATAAGACTAGCCCCGTTGAATGAGCAGTTCTTC. Its translation: CASSIRLAPLNEQFF.

The chain couples TRBV7-6 to TRBJ2-5; 15 positions match TRBD2. CDR1 and CDR2 from the germline V gene are SGHVS and FNYEAQ. The ends lost 4 bases at V and 5 bases at J; junction bases unmatched: 8. This CDR3 has 17 residues. The chain's CDR3 is CASSSRTSGGAWETQYF. CDR3 nucleotides: TGTGCCAGCAGCTCACGGACTAGCGGGGGGGCATGGGAGACCCAGTACTTC.

The V call is TRBV29-1, the J call TRBJ2-7, with D maybe TRBD2 (7 bases). CDR3 size: 12 residues. Germline CDR1 is SQVTM and CDR2 is ANQGSEA. The V and J ends lost 4 bases and 4 bases respectively, with 11 bases between them. The CDR3 protein is CSVVQGGYEQYF. CDR3 coding DNA: TGCAGCGTTGTACAGGGAGGGTACGAGCAGTACTTC.

CDR3 protein: CASSYSRPQETQYF. CDR3 DNA: TGTGCCAGCAGTTACTCCCGGCCACAAGAGACCCAGTACTTC. The V and J genes are TRBV6-5 and TRBJ2-5; D is unclear. Germline V CDR1 and CDR2: MNHEY, SVGAGI. V dropped 0 bases and J dropped 2 bases, with 7 bases sitting between them. This CDR3 comprises 14 residues.

The CDR3 nucleotides read TGTGCCAGCAGCCTGAAGGGGCAGGAGGGCACTGAAGCTTTCTTT. This encodes CASSLKGQEGTEAFF. The chain has TRBV4-2 and TRBJ1-1; TRBD1 might be the D (5 bases). The CDR3 runs 15 residues. Germline CDR1 is LGHNA and CDR2 is YNFKEQ. V shed 4 bases and J shed 4 bases, with 16 bases lying between them.

This clone was detected a few times. In DNA, the CDR3 is TGTGCCAGTAGTATGGACAGGGGTGCTGGAAACACCATATATTTT. Amino acids: CASSMDRGAGNTIYF. The V and J genes are TRBV19 and TRBJ1-3; 9 bases fit TRBD1. Germline trimming cut 3 bases from V and 2 bases from J; bases unmatched to any gene: 2. Germline V gene data show CDR1 as LNHDA and CDR2 as SQIVND (reference sequence). The CDR3 length is 15 residues.